Sequencing of this T cell receptor beta chain was carried out in a study of Graves' ophthalmopathy and Graves' hyperthyroidism. CDR1 is SNHLY, CDR2 FYNNEI, per germline. The V and J ends lost 6 bases and 7 bases respectively, with 13 bases between them. The CDR3 length is 14 residues. Amplifying from RNA transcripts, the study obtained TCR beta CDR3 regions. After a first-round RT-PCR with HTBI primers, a second-round multiplex PCR was run. TCRdb re-called the multiplex PCR reads through MiXCR, storing one row per CDR3 protein. Seen here are about 1.1 million distinct CDR3 sequences, approximately 35% observed once, and the top ten hold 8.5% to 14%. This clonotype was picked up many times.

V usage is TRBV2 and J usage is TRBJ1-6, with D maybe TRBD1 (6 bases). This clonotype originated in an adult man with Graves' hyperthyroidism. Sample: peripheral blood or thyroid tissue (not recorded which). The CDR3 region has the DNA TGTGCCAGCAGCAAGGACAGAAGAAATTCACCCCTCCACTTT. This sequence encodes CASSKDRRNSPLHF.